This T cell receptor (beta chain) originates from a study of cytomegalovirus exposure and HLA in healthy donors (dated by TCRdb to 2016 to 2017). As for the study more broadly: An earlier analysis of 587 of the donors reported approximately 300 Gb of sequence data and 117 million unique TCR beta sequences obtained from approximately 180 million T cells. On average, 235,054 unique TCR beta nucleotide sequences were sequenced per donor among roughly 430 genotyped donors of the cohort, with around 19% of those sequences being non-productive. Both class I and class II loci were covered by HLA typing, at four-digit resolution. Alongside the repertoire data, information on donor age, sex, ethnicity and CMV serostatus was compiled. Genome-wide SNP genotypes for about three fifths of the roughly 670 donors were used in a later genetic analysis, which treated that subset as a discovery cohort. The study used immunosequencing to profile the T cell repertoires of 600 to 850 subjects and linked those repertoires to cytomegalovirus serostatus. The later analysis used no new phenotypic data to find candidate immune exposures, relying instead on TCR beta sequences and their occurrence across donors. An early release that covered fewer than 800 HLA-typed donors contained around 300 gigabases of sequencing data and 65 million to 100 million unique TCR sequences. An earlier analysis of around 640 of the donors used high-throughput TCR beta sequencing to judge whether each TCR beta V gene segment behaved as functional or pseudogenic. Five DR-DQ haplotypes were handled as single units for association and clustering because linkage in the cohort was strong. Every discovery cohort repertoire had been produced on one sequencing platform. The study was designed to test whether signatures of past pathogen exposure could be identified by cataloging public T cell receptors. The study combined high-throughput TCR immunosequencing, statistical association of individual TCRs with disease status, and machine learning to predict cytomegalovirus infection status. In addition to the first cohort of 650 to 750 subjects, a separate validation cohort of 130 or so different subjects was used. Among the roughly 390 genotyped donors, approximately 81% belonged to the genetic ancestry cluster associated with self-reported Caucasian donors. The number of donors typed differed by locus, with roughly 629-640 for A, B, C, DRB1 and DQB1, more than 500 for DQA1, approximately 570 for DPA1, and approximately 470 for DPB1. To study patterns of TCR occurrence, a later analysis re-analyzed previously published TCR beta repertoires from under 750 donors and added high-resolution HLA genotyping.

What the research found in general, with its limitations: The authors suggested that the approach could potentially be extended to other disease states and immunological phenotypes. A later genetic analysis associated a missense DCLRE1C variant with V-gene and J-gene trimming of TCR beta chains, and an independent cohort replicated the association. According to a later genetic analysis, donors in an Asian-associated ancestry cluster had fewer N-insertions in productive TCRs than the approximately 630-donor mean. HLA typing was unavailable for some donors at each locus, so association tests used only the typed subset. The sequencing pipeline was judged likely to have produced a cluster of highly shared sequence variants as a technical artifact. The study listed 150 to 200 TCR beta chains as associated with cytomegalovirus. In a later analysis, most CMV-associated TCR beta chains were found to appear HLA-restricted, with HLA associations seemingly driven largely by CMV exposure. In a later analysis, HLA-associated TCR beta chains showed more clonal expansion and lower generation probabilities than non-associated chains that were equally common. The presence/absence analyses assumed that sequencing depth was roughly uniform across donors, and that assumption may not be true. Across donors, most TCR sequences were observed very rarely, whereas some public TCRs were present in many individuals. The earlier analysis of some 540 of the donors excluded roughly 17 rarely observed V segments, including chromosome 9 orphons, because counts were too low. Linkage disequilibrium might explain the correlated functional status among segregating V segments, but an unknown experimental factor could not be ruled out. Some IMGT-functional V segments, including TRBV6-2 and TRBV6-3, could not be told apart with the 87-base-pair reads, so those segments were excluded. This cohort had only TCR beta chains sequenced, and the lack of alpha or paired-chain data limited which features could be detected. When HLA alleles, especially DR and DQ, strongly co-occurred, attributing TCR associations to individual alleles was difficult. A later analysis found that TCR association rates varied across HLA loci, with DRB1 alleles showing the most associated TCRs and HLA-C alleles the fewest. A few of the identified cytomegalovirus-associated TCR beta chains were confirmed in vitro to be specific for cytomegalovirus antigens. In both the original and validation cohorts, the classifier was reported to diagnose cytomegalovirus status with high specificity and sensitivity. According to a later analysis, parvovirus B19, influenza, CMV and Epstein-Barr virus appeared linked to several top co-occurrence clusters. Broadly in line with IMGT annotations, most TCR beta V segments showed up in productive rearrangements about 90% or about 30% of the time in an earlier analysis of several hundred of the donors. Immune exposure information for the cohort was limited to CMV serostatus. In a later analysis, some 18,000 TCR beta sequences were associated with specific HLA alleles at a false discovery rate of 0.05. A further reported finding was that TCR beta sequences accurately predicted the HLA-A and HLA-B alleles for most subjects in the first cohort.

Remarks on this clone: Its antigen is not yet known. No base-level quality is on record; no much larger clone is a single base apart.

The cohort was made up of 500 to 800 healthy bone marrow donors. At the time of sampling, all cohort members were nominally healthy, though unrecorded immune exposures were likely present. The donor tested CMV seropositive, placing the donor among the approximately 310 seropositive members of the cohort. Every donor gave a peripheral blood sample, and the peripheral blood mononuclear cells from that sample were used for TCR beta sequencing. Genomic DNA extraction from the blood cell samples was performed with the Qiagen DNeasy Blood Extraction Kit. The receptor library was made with the immunoSEQ multiplex PCR assay. The multiplex PCR relied on a mix of 60 forward primers for TCR Vbeta segments and 13 reverse primers for TCR Jbeta segments. Amplification of the CDR3 region of rearranged TCR beta genes was performed with a multiplex PCR assay on genomic DNA. The Illumina HiSeq System was used to sequence the amplified TCR beta libraries as 87-base-pair reads. In the original analysis: A later analysis tallied 70 million to 100 million unique TCR beta chains across the 666 repertoires, and around 12 million of those chains were shared by two or more donors. Raw reads were error-corrected and collapsed into unique sequences by a nearest-neighbor algorithm in which closely related sequences were merged to remove PCR and sequencing errors. To assign V, D and J gene segments, CDR3 sequences were aligned to IMGT reference sequences. For a sequence to be retained, at least a six-nucleotide match to both a V gene segment and a J gene segment was required. A rearrangement was called productive if the CDR3 had no stop codons and remained in frame with V and J, and every other rearrangement was called non-productive. CDR3 was defined by IMGT convention, running from the second conserved V-encoded cysteine to the conserved J-encoded phenylalanine. Sequences without an unambiguous match to a single V gene segment were excluded from the earlier analysis of 587 of the donors. An earlier analysis of a few hundred of the donors called V segments functional above 56.7% productive rearrangements and segregating when the between-donor standard deviation exceeded 5%. A statistical classification framework was built for diagnosing cytomegalovirus status from the catalog of TCR beta chain sequences. A later analysis assigned V and J genes by comparing TCR nucleotide sequences with IMGT/GENE-DB human TR gene sequences. Using the TCRdist pipeline, a later analysis assigned CDR3 sequences along with most-parsimonious VDJ recombination scenarios. A later analysis defined each TCR beta chain by its CDR3 amino acid sequence plus V-gene family, and excluded reads lacking a unique V-gene family. In a later analysis, nearly 600 highly shared, low-generation-probability nucleotide sequences were removed to address suspected cross-contamination and a sequencing artifact. A later analysis calculated a clonal expansion index for each public chain from normalized within-repertoire ranks of inferred template counts. In a later analysis, generation probabilities were computed with a VDJ recombination model fitted to out-of-frame rearrangements, and the resulting probabilities were checked against IGoR. Hypergeometric tests were used in a later analysis to score TCR-TCR, TCR-HLA and TCR-CMV co-occurrence, with a repertoire-size bias correction applied to the TCR pairs. In a later analysis, false discovery rates were estimated by permuting HLA or CMV assignments 20 times. In a later analysis, co-occurring TCRs were grouped with DBSCAN, and TCRdist sequence similarity was added when clustering was performed within HLA-allele-positive subsets. Co-occurrence clustering excluded repertoires with fewer than 30,000 or more than 120,000 public chains, plus five with anomalous nucleotide sharing. TCRdb limited this immuneACCESS table to in-frame rearrangements with V and J called. A share of clones is missing; checked studies link under half to unresolved V genes, and the rest is unexplained. V, J and clone size were drawn from that table, and D and trimming were deduced from the DNA. The sample table contains about 90,000 clones; only one count was recorded for roughly 60% of them. Around 5% of the sample comes from the top ten.

From the germline V gene, CDR1 is SGDLS and CDR2 is YYNGEE. A distance of 11 bases separates the germline ends of V and J, which lose 3 bases and 0 bases respectively. The CDR3, cysteine through phenylalanine, is 15 amino acids long. Only the CDR3 region is kept as DNA, spanning 45 bases read in frame from base 1. This sequence originates from a woman in her twenties or thirties in good health and CMV-seropositive. Rearrangement joined TRBV9 to TRBJ2-3; the D gene is possibly TRBD1, with 5 bases matching. Sequencing was performed on PBMCs. In nucleotides, the sequence is TGTGCCAGCAGCGCAGACAGCCTAAGCACAGATACGCAGTATTTT. This codes for CASSADSLSTDTQYF.